This entry describes one T cell receptor (beta chain). Its antigen is unknown. TCRdb analysed the 5' RACE reads with MiXCR anew, one entry per CDR3 protein. The table includes hundreds of thousands of distinct CDR3 sequences, about 18% detected once. This entry is derived from a study of identical twins. Notes on the study in general: Within monozygotic twins, out-of-frame TCR alpha sharing was underestimated by the models.

This CDR3 has 15 residues. Germline lookup yields CDR1 KGHSH and CDR2 LQKENI. J gave up 6 bases and V 8 bases, and 9 bases lay outside the gene matches. These data are also associated with another study on T cells expressing NK-cell markers. This second report adds: Sorted T-cell subsets CD3+CD56+NKG2C+, CD3+CD56+NKG2C- and CD3+CD56-NKG2C+ were TCR beta-sequenced.

Specimen: PBMCs. The V and J genes are TRBV18 and TRBJ2-2, with TRBD1 matching over 10 bases. This TCR was sampled from a woman aged 18-29 years in good health. Written as DNA, the CDR3 is TGTGCCAGCCTAGATGACAGGGGGCCTGCCGGGGAGCTGTTTTTT. The encoded protein is CASLDDRGPAGELFF.